This is a list of T cell receptor beta chains from one sample in a study of blood T cell repertoires in COVID-19. The data were produced by immunoSEQ multiplex PCR, yet TCRdb's version contains in-frame clones alone and is incomplete. Here the sample spans some 200,000 clones, roughly nine tenths being singletons. Input material: PBMCs or T cells enriched from blood (not recorded which). Receptor source: a woman between 18 and 29 years old who had recovered from COVID-19. Both conserved end residues are part of each CDR3. A D gene is named only where the DNA matches it firmly. Some rows mark clone size as missing; the rest say once, few, many or name a class of expanded clone.

J	size	V	D	DNA	CDR3
TRBJ2-7	.	TRBV11-2	.	TGTGCCAGCAGCTTCAGTGGCTACGAGCAGTACTTC	CASSFSGYEQYF
TRBJ2-3	.	TRBV9	.	TGTGCCAGCAAAAGACAAGACGCCTACACAGATACGCAGTATTTT	CASKRQDAYTDTQYF
TRBJ1-1	few	TRBV7-6	.	TGTGCCAGCAGCTTCGAGTGGAACACTGAAGCTTTCTTT	CASSFEWNTEAFF
TRBJ2-7	.	TRBV11-2	TRBD1	TGTGCCAGCAGCTTCGGGACAGGGGGTGAGCAGTACTTC	CASSFGTGGEQYF
TRBJ1-5	.	TRBV30	.	TGTGCCTGTGCAGGGGAGAGCAATCAGCCCCAGCATTTT	CACAGESNQPQHF
TRBJ1-4	.	TRBV6-5	.	TGTGCCGCCCAGGGATCCCTTACAACTAATGAAAAACTGTTTTTT	CAAQGSLTTNEKLFF
TRBJ2-1	.	TRBV19	TRBD1	TGTGCCAGTAGTCCGGAAGGGGGCCCCACCTACAATGAGCAGTTCTTC	CASSPEGGPTYNEQFF
TRBJ1-6	.	TRBV25-1	.	TGTGCCAGCAGTTTCGCACCCCTCCACTTT	CASSFAPLHF
TRBJ2-1	.	TRBV20-1	TRBD1	TGCAGTGCTAGTGGGACAGGGGAGAAATACAATGAGCAGTTCTTC	CSASGTGEKYNEQFF
TRBJ2-4	few	TRBV9	TRBD1	TGTGCCAGCAGCAACTCGGACAGGGCGTCCAACATTCAGTACTTC	CASSNSDRASNIQYF
TRBJ1-5	.	TRBV19	.	TGTGCCAGTAATAAGGGGATACGCAATCAGCCCCAGCATTTT	CASNKGIRNQPQHF
TRBJ2-1	.	TRBV6-5	.	TGTGCCATCGATGGGGGGATCTTATACAATGAGCAGTTCTTC	CAIDGGILYNEQFF
TRBJ1-5	once	TRBV19	.	TGTGCCAGTAGTATAGGGCAAGTTAATAGCAATCAGCCCCAGCATTTT	CASSIGQVNSNQPQHF
TRBJ2-4	.	TRBV15	TRBD1	TGTGCCACCAGCGGCTCACTTACAGGGGACCTAGCCAAAAACATTCAGTACTTC	CATSGSLTGDLAKNIQYF
TRBJ2-3	.	TRBV12-3/TRBV12-4	.	TGTGCCAGCAGCGGACAGATCACAGATACGCAGTATTTT	CASSGQITDTQYF
TRBJ1-4	.	TRBV7-2	.	TGTGCCAGCAGCTTAGAAGGGGTTGGTGAAAAACTGTTTTTT	CASSLEGVGEKLFF
TRBJ1-4	.	TRBV6-6	TRBD1	TGTGCCAGCAGTATTACAGGGGGCTATGAAAAACTGTTTTTT	CASSITGGYEKLFF
TRBJ1-4	.	TRBV27	TRBD1	TGTGCCAGCAGACTCCTCCGGGACAGAAATGAAAAACTGTTTTTT	CASRLLRDRNEKLFF
TRBJ2-5	.	TRBV28	TRBD2	TGTGCCAGCAGTTTATCCGGGACTAGCGGGGTTCAAGAGACCCAGTACTTC	CASSLSGTSGVQETQYF
TRBJ1-1	.	TRBV15	.	TGTGCCACCAGCAGGGACAGTGCGGGGAACACTGAAGCTTTCTTT	CATSRDSAGNTEAFF
TRBJ1-2	.	TRBV28	.	TGTGCCAGCAGTCAAACCTCAACAAGTAACTATGGCTACACCTTC	CASSQTSTSNYGYTF
TRBJ2-2	.	TRBV7-6	.	TGTGCCAGCAGCTTAGGGACAGCCACCGGGGAGCTGTTTTTT	CASSLGTATGELFF
TRBJ2-5	.	TRBV7-9	TRBD2	TGTGCCAGCAGCTCCGGTGAACTAGCGGGGGTCCTCCAAGAGACCCAGTACTTC	CASSSGELAGVLQETQYF
TRBJ1-2	.	TRBV9	.	TGTGCCAGCAGCGTAGAGGACCGGGGCTATGGCTACACCTTC	CASSVEDRGYGYTF
TRBJ1-1	.	TRBV25-1	.	TGTGCCAGCAGTGTCCAGGGGCGAACAGGGACCAAGCAAAGAGAAGCTTTCTTT	CASSVQGRTGTKQREAFF
TRBJ2-7	.	TRBV27	TRBD2	TGTGCCAGCAGCGGGACTAGCGCAGCCTACGAGCAGTACTTC	CASSGTSAAYEQYF
TRBJ1-4	.	TRBV13	.	TGTGCCAGCAGCTCCCGGCAGGGAGGTTGGGAAAAACTGTTTTTT	CASSSRQGGWEKLFF
TRBJ1-3	.	TRBV27	TRBD1	TGTGCCAGCATTGACGACAGGGATGGTGGAAACACCATATATTTT	CASIDDRDGGNTIYF
TRBJ1-1	.	TRBV5-5	.	TGTGCCAGCAGCCCCGGGTCTGGAATGAACACTGAAGCTTTCTTT	CASSPGSGMNTEAFF
TRBJ1-3	.	TRBV6-5	.	TGTGCCAGCAGAACCCAGGGGACAGGAAACACCATATATTTT	CASRTQGTGNTIYF
TRBJ2-6	.	TRBV11-1	.	TGTGCCAGCAGCCAAGACAGCTACAACGTCCTGACTTTC	CASSQDSYNVLTF
TRBJ1-5	.	TRBV7-2	TRBD1	TGTGCCAGCAGCCTTACACAGGGGAGCAATCAGCCCCAGCATTTT	CASSLTQGSNQPQHF
TRBJ2-1	.	TRBV19	.	TGTGCCAGCACAAGTTACAATGAGCAGTTCTTC	CASTSYNEQFF
TRBJ2-3	few	TRBV2	.	TGTGCCAGCAGTCTAGACACAGATACGCAGTATTTT	CASSLDTDTQYF
TRBJ2-1	once	TRBV7-2	.	TGTGCCAGCAGCGAGGCGGCGGGGATTCAAAATGAGCAGTTCTTC	CASSEAAGIQNEQFF
TRBJ2-3	once	TRBV5-1	TRBD2	TGCGCCAGCAGTGACCTTAGCGGGGGGGTCTCAGATACGCAGTATTTT	CASSDLSGGVSDTQYF
TRBJ1-2	.	TRBV18	.	TGTGCCAGCTCACCTACAGGCTTCTATGGCTACACCTTC	CASSPTGFYGYTF
TRBJ1-5	few	TRBV6-5	.	TGTGCCAGCACCACAGGGTGGGGTCAGCCCCAGCATTTT	CASTTGWGQPQHF
TRBJ1-3	.	TRBV4-2	.	TGTGCCAGCAGCCCGGGACTAGGGCTCGGAAACACCATATATTTT	CASSPGLGLGNTIYF
TRBJ2-1	once	TRBV21-1	.	TGTGCCAGCAGCACTAGCGCCATTCCCAACAATGAGCAGTTCTTC	CASSTSAIPNNEQFF
TRBJ2-6	.	TRBV6-6	.	TGTGCCAGCAGTCGACGGACTCAAGACTCTGGGGCCAACGTCCTGACTTTC	CASSRRTQDSGANVLTF
TRBJ1-5	.	TRBV7-9	.	TGTGCCAGCAGCCCAGGGTATAGCAATCAGCCCCAGCATTTT	CASSPGYSNQPQHF
TRBJ1-2	.	TRBV3-1/TRBV3-2	.	TGTGCCAGCAGCCCCTCCCCCGGGGACTATGGCTACACCTTC	CASSPSPGDYGYTF
TRBJ1-2	.	TRBV5-4	TRBD1	TGTGCCAGCAGCGCCGGACAGGATCGGTCTAACTATGGCTACACCTTC	CASSAGQDRSNYGYTF
TRBJ2-7	once	TRBV27	.	TGTGCCAGCTTCGCCACGGGTTACGCGGTCTACGAGCAGTACTTC	CASFATGYAVYEQYF
TRBJ2-1	once	TRBV5-1	.	TGCGCCAGCAGCTTCGGCAGGAAGTCCTCGAATGAGCAGTTCTTC	CASSFGRKSSNEQFF